The clone carrying this T cell receptor (beta chain) was seen many times. This entry comes from a study of blood T cells in healthy people across ages. The CDR3 covers 14 residues. From germline, CDR1 is SGHAT and CDR2 FQNNGV. The J segment lost 3 bases and the V segment lost 1 base, leaving 3 bases of the junction unmatched. In terms of origin and age, donors were healthy Caucasian individuals from Russia aged roughly 6 to 90. Alongside a J-beta primer mix, a sample-barcoded 5' primer served in a second PCR lasting roughly 6 to 11 cycles. Through a template-switch adaptor with 12 random nucleotides, each cDNA molecule received a tag. In TCRdb, the 5' RACE reads were re-called with MiXCR into one record per CDR3 protein. The sample carries roughly 1.5 million distinct CDR3 sequences, 40% to 45% recorded once.

This TCR derives from a woman aged 18-30 years in good health. The rearrangement joins TRBV11-2 to TRBJ2-7; 7 bases map to TRBD2. Sequences were obtained from blood. CDR3 sequence reads: CASSLVGGIYEQYF. In nucleotides, the CDR3 is TGTGCCAGCAGCTTAGTGGGGGGGATCTACGAGCAGTACTTC.